Here is one T cell receptor beta chain with its context. What it binds is unknown. Repertoires were generated with immunoSEQ multiplex PCR, while TCRdb's copy carries only in-frame clones and drops some. The repertoire has more than 60,000 clones, roughly four fifths of them found once; the top ten carry about 4.8%. This sample is drawn from a study of OX40 agonist ivuxolimab in advanced cancers. CDR1 is MNHNS, CDR2 SASEGT, per germline. Trimming took off 6 bases at V and 7 bases at J, with 12 bases between the two ends. This CDR3 has 12 amino acids. Whole-study findings and limits: Clonal expansion from baseline to week 6 occurred in both CD4+ and CD8+ T cells.

The timepoints at which blood was sampled were baseline, cycle 4 day 1, and cycle 7 day 1. The source material was CD4+ or CD8+ T cells sorted from blood, sampled in a trial of the OX40 agonist ivuxolimab. This sequence joins TRBV6-1 and TRBJ2-5, with D possibly being TRBD2 (6 bases). The TCR was taken from an adult with an advanced solid tumor such as melanoma, head and neck, liver or kidney cancer. The CDR3 nucleotides are TGTGCCAGCAGGGACGGGAGTGGGACCCAGTACTTC. Its translation: CASRDGSGTQYF.